These 2 T cell receptor beta chains share one sample of origin, sequenced in a study of OX40 agonist ivuxolimab in advanced cancers. Libraries were prepared by immunoSEQ multiplex PCR; TCRdb keeps only in-frame clonotypes and omits some of them. Seen here are roughly 100,000 clones, 90% to 95% observed once, and the top ten hold around 0.25%. Sequencing was performed on CD4+ or CD8+ T cells sorted from blood, taken in a trial of the OX40 agonist ivuxolimab. The receptors stem from an adult with an advanced solid tumor such as melanoma, head and neck, liver or kidney cancer.

The chain has TRBV30 and TRBJ2-1, with 10 bases lining up with TRBD1. This CDR3 has 15 amino acids. J lost 3 bases, V lost 5 bases, and 7 bases had no gene match. The germline V gene has CDR1 GTSNPN and CDR2 SVGIG (reference sequence). The CDR3 nucleotides are TGTGCCTGGGGGGGGACAGGGGCGCTCTACAATGAGCAGTTCTTC. It codes for CAWGGTGALYNEQFF.

The rearrangement joins TRBV6-5 to TRBJ2-7; D assignment may be TRBD1 or TRBD2 (5 bases each). Trimming removed 4 bases at V and 1 base at J, with 11 bases between. Germline CDR1 MNHEY, CDR2 SVGAGI. This CDR3 has 14 residues. The CDR3 is CASSSRDGSYEQYF. CDR3 in DNA: TGTGCCAGCAGTTCCCGGGACGGATCCTACGAGCAGTACTTC.